This TCR beta chain was recorded in a study of OX40 agonist ivuxolimab in advanced cancers. With respect to the entire study: Ivuxolimab, which targeted the costimulatory receptor OX40 (CD134), was an agonistic, fully human IgG2 monoclonal antibody. Intravenous ivuxolimab was administered to patients every 2 weeks at six dose levels: 0.01, 0.1, 0.3, 1.5, 3 and 10 mg/kg. Of the approximately 50 dose-escalation patients, hepatocellular carcinoma was present in roughly 19, melanoma in approximately 15, renal cell carcinoma in 9 and head and neck cancer in 9. In the dose-escalation cohort, around four fifths of patients were male, and the mean age was 60 years with a range of roughly 20 to 85. Prior anti-PD-1, anti-PD-L1 or anti-CTLA-4 therapy was permitted, and roughly two fifths of dose-escalation patients had received checkpoint inhibitors. Partial responses occurred in three dose-escalation patients, of whom one had hepatocellular carcinoma and two had cutaneous melanoma. The purpose of peripheral TCRbeta sequencing was to test whether ivuxolimab changed TCR sequence diversity and led to clonal T-cell expansion. The paper covers the monotherapy dose-escalation part of the phase I ivuxolimab trial, which included N ≈ 50 patients. Summary of the overall study and its limitations: In the 0.1-3.0 mg/kg groups, partial responders had among the lowest normalized peripheral clonal expansion, particularly in CD8+ T cells. Antigen specificity was not determined for the clonally expanded peripheral T cells. Low levels of normalized T-cell clonal expansion were also seen in some patients who did not respond. After ivuxolimab, CD8+ T cells had more expanded clones than CD4+ T cells on average. At doses of 0.1 to 3.0 mg/kg, clonal expansion of both CD4+ and CD8+ T cells in blood was seen between baseline and week 6.

Genomic DNA was isolated from the sorted cells so that the TCRbeta CDR3 region could be sequenced. TCRbeta CDR3 regions were sequenced using the immunoSEQ Assay. TCRdb holds this immuneACCESS table with in-frame rearrangements only. Some clones are missing; in checked studies, unresolved V genes explain under half, and the rest has no known cause. This sample is represented by roughly 69,000 clones; over 70% of them were singletons. 4% to 5% of the sample belongs to the ten largest clones. Germline trimming: 1 base from V, 8 bases from J; junction bases outside gene matches: 12. The CDR3 runs 16 amino acids, cysteine and phenylalanine included. Kept here is only the CDR3 DNA, which spans 48 bases and is read in frame from base 1. Via the germline V gene, CDR1 is SGHDT and CDR2 YYEEEE. Of note for this clone: Which antigen it targets is not known. Nothing much larger sits one base from this clone, and base qualities are not available.

Patients with a history of autoimmune disease or receiving systemic immunosuppression were excluded from the trial. Peripheral blood for TCR sequencing was collected from all dose cohorts at baseline, on cycle 4 day 1, and on cycle 7 day 1. The samples were drawn from a first-in-human, open-label, multicenter phase I dose-escalation trial of ivuxolimab. Adults with locally advanced or metastatic melanoma, renal cell carcinoma, hepatocellular carcinoma or head and neck squamous cell carcinoma were enrolled in the trial. CD4+ and CD8+ T cells were sorted separately from peripheral blood before TCR sequencing.

The chain employs TRBV5-6 and TRBJ2-1; the central 7 bases match TRBD1. The receptor comes from an adult with an advanced solid tumor such as melanoma, head and neck, liver or kidney cancer. The sequenced sample was CD4+ or CD8+ T cells sorted from blood, obtained in a trial of the OX40 agonist ivuxolimab. Here is the DNA: TGTGCCAGCAGCTTGCGCCGTACAGGGGCTGGGGATGAGCAGTTCTTC. It codes for CASSLRRTGAGDEQFF.